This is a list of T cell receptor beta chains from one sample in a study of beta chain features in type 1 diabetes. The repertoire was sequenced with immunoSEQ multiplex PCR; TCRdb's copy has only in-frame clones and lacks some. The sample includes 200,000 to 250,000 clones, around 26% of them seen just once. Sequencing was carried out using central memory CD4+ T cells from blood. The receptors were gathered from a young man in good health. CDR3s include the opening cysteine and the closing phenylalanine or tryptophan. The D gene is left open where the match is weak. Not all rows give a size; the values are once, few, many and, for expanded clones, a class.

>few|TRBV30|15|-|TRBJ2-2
CAWRRSGKNTGELFF
TGTGCCTGGAGAAGATCCGGGAAGAACACCGGGGAGCTGTTTTTT
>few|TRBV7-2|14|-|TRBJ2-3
CASSLWDSSDTQYF
TGTGCCAGCAGCCTCTGGGACTCCTCCGATACGCAGTATTTT
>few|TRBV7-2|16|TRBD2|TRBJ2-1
CASSRAGRILNNEQFF
TGTGCCAGCAGCCGAGCCGGGAGGATTCTAAACAATGAGCAGTTCTTC
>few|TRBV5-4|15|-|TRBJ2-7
CASSLETANHYEQYF
TGTGCCAGCAGCTTGGAGACAGCTAATCACTACGAGCAGTACTTC
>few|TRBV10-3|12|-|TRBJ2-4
CAISETAVQRYF
TGTGCCATCAGTGAGACGGCTGTCCAGCGGTACTTC
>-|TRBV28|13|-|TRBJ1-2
CASKPTAYYGYTF
TGTGCCAGCAAGCCGACAGCCTATTATGGCTACACCTTC
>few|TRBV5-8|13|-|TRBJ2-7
CASSLDDSYEQYF
TGTGCCAGCAGCTTGGACGATTCCTACGAGCAGTACTTC
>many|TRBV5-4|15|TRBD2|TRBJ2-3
CASTVGLAGTDTQYF
TGTGCCAGCACGGTAGGACTAGCGGGCACAGATACGCAGTATTTT
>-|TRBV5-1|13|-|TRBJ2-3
CASSPWSPDTQYF
TGCGCCAGCAGCCCGTGGTCGCCAGATACGCAGTATTTT
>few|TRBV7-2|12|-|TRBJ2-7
CASSLDARLNDF
TGTGCCAGCAGCTTAGATGCCAGACTCAACGACTTC
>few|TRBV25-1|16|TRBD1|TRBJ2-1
CASSDTGTDSYNEQFF
TGTGCCAGCAGTGATACGGGGACAGATTCCTACAATGAGCAGTTCTTC
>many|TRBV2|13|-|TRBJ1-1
CASSVGENTEAFF
TGTGCCAGCAGCGTAGGTGAGAACACTGAAGCTTTCTTT
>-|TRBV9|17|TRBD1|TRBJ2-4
CASSPSGQVMAKNIQYF
TGTGCCAGCAGCCCCTCTGGACAGGTTATGGCCAAAAACATTCAGTACTTC
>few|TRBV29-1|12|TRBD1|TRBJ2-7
CSGGGQGYEQYF
TGCAGCGGGGGGGGACAGGGCTACGAGCAGTACTTC
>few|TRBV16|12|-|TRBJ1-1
CASSQSGQEAFF
TGTGCCAGCAGCCAATCAGGACAGGAAGCTTTCTTT
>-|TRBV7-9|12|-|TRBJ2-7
CASSPPVNEQYF
TGTGCCAGCAGCCCTCCCGTGAACGAGCAGTACTTC
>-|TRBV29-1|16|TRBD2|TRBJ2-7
CSVSGTSKSSSYEQYF
TGCAGCGTCTCCGGGACTAGTAAGTCTTCCTCCTACGAGCAGTACTTC
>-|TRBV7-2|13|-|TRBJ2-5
CASSSEREETQYF
TGTGCCAGCAGCTCGGAGAGGGAAGAGACCCAGTACTTC
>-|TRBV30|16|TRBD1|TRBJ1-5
CAWKAGGVYSNQPQHF
TGTGCCTGGAAGGCAGGGGGCGTTTATAGCAATCAGCCCCAGCATTTT
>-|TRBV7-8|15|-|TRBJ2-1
CASSFRDETYNEQFF
TGTGCCAGCAGCTTTAGGGACGAGACCTACAATGAGCAGTTCTTC
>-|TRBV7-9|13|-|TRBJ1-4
CASSLGPAEKLFF
TGTGCCAGCAGCTTGGGTCCGGCCGAAAAACTGTTTTTT
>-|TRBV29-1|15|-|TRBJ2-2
CSAWTPPGSTGELFF
TGCAGCGCCTGGACACCCCCGGGGTCCACCGGGGAGCTGTTTTTT
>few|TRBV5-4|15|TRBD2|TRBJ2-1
CASSPGLAAHNEQFF
TGTGCCAGCAGTCCGGGACTAGCGGCCCACAATGAGCAGTTCTTC
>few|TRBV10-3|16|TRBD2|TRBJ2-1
CAISDPGGTNYNEQFF
TGTGCCATCAGTGACCCTGGGGGGACTAACTACAATGAGCAGTTCTTC
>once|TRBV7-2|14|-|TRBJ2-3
CASSSPGRGDTQYF
TGTGCCAGCAGCTCCCCCGGACGGGGAGATACGCAGTATTTT
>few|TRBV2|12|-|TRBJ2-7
CASSGRVSEQYF
TGTGCCAGCAGTGGTCGGGTAAGCGAGCAGTACTTC
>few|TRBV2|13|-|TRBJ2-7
CASSEQGFAEQYF
TGTGCCAGCAGTGAGCAGGGATTCGCCGAGCAGTACTTC
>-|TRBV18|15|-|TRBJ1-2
CASSPETIAQNGYTF
TGTGCCAGCTCACCCGAGACCATAGCCCAGAATGGCTACACCTTC
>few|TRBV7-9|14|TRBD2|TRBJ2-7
CASSWDYLESEQYF
TGTGCCAGCAGCTGGGACTATTTGGAGAGCGAGCAGTACTTC
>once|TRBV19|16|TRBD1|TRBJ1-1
CASNNRQGARNTEAFF
TGTGCCAGCAATAATCGACAGGGGGCCCGGAACACTGAAGCTTTCTTT
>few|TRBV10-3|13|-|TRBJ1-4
CAISEGKNEKLFF
TGTGCCATCAGTGAGGGGAAGAATGAAAAACTGTTTTTT
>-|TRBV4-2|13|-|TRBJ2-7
CASSQAGYGEQYF
TGTGCCAGCAGCCAAGCAGGGTACGGCGAGCAGTACTTC
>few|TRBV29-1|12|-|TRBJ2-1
CSVASPWDEQFF
TGCAGCGTTGCATCGCCTTGGGATGAGCAGTTCTTC
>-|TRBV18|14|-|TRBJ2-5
CASSPQLPPETQYF
TGTGCCAGCTCACCTCAACTTCCCCCAGAGACCCAGTACTTC
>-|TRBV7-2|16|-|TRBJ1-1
CASSSLEGGLNTEAFF
TGTGCCAGCAGCTCCTTAGAAGGGGGGTTGAACACTGAAGCTTTCTTT
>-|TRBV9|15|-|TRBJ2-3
CASSVGVEVTDTQYF
TGTGCCAGCAGCGTAGGGGTCGAGGTCACAGATACGCAGTATTTT
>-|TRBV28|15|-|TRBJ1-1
CASSPSGTKDSEAFF
TGTGCCAGCAGTCCCTCCGGGACTAAAGACTCTGAAGCTTTCTTT
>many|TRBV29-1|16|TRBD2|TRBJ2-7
CSATPAGGPGFYEQYF
TGCAGCGCTACCCCAGCGGGAGGCCCGGGGTTCTACGAGCAGTACTTC
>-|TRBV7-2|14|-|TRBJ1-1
CASSLAWGNTEAFF
TGTGCCAGCAGCTTAGCGTGGGGGAACACTGAAGCTTTCTTT
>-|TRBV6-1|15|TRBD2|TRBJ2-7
CANAISGTSGSEQYF
TGTGCCAACGCTATCTCCGGGACTAGCGGGAGCGAGCAGTACTTC
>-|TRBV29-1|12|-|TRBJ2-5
CSVVGIQETQYF
TGCAGCGTTGTCGGGATACAAGAGACCCAGTACTTC
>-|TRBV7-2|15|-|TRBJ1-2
CASNSPEFGGYGYTF
TGTGCCAGCAACTCCCCGGAGTTCGGGGGCTATGGCTACACCTTC
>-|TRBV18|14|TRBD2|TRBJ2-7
CASSPQSGSSEQYF
TGTGCCAGCTCACCACAGAGCGGGAGCAGCGAGCAGTACTTC
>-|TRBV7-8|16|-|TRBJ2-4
CASSSHYPGAKNIQYF
TGTGCCAGCAGCTCTCACTATCCCGGGGCCAAAAACATTCAGTACTTC
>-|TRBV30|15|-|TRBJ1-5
CAWSVGGRLNQPQHF
TGTGCCTGGAGTGTAGGGGGACGGCTCAATCAGCCCCAGCATTTT
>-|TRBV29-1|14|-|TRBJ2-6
CSVEENSGANVLTF
TGCAGCGTTGAAGAGAACTCTGGGGCCAACGTCCTGACTTTC
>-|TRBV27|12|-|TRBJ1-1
CASSSVGTEAFF
TGTGCCAGCAGTTCCGTTGGCACTGAAGCTTTCTTT
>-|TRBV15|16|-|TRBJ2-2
CATSRDKPPNTGELFF
TGTGCCACCAGCAGAGATAAACCACCGAACACCGGGGAGCTGTTTTTT
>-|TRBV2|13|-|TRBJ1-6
CASSEGRQSPLHF
TGTGCCAGCAGTGAGGGGAGGCAATCACCCCTCCACTTT
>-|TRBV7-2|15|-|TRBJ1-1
CASSLLEFLNTEAFF
TGTGCCAGCAGCTTACTCGAGTTTTTGAACACTGAAGCTTTCTTT